These T cell receptor beta chains were read from a single sample in a study of T cells after yellow fever vaccination. TCRdb redid the calling of the 5' RACE reads with MiXCR, one entry per CDR3 protein. The sample contains around 350,000 distinct CDR3 sequences, around 6.4% of which appear only once. The specimen was PBMCs, collected 5 days after the yellow fever booster vaccination. The receptors were gathered from a man in his thirties or forties who received the YFV17D yellow fever vaccine. Each CDR3 is given with its conserved first and last residue.

v_call	j_call	cdr3_aa
TRBV3-1	TRBJ2-5	CASSQLAGGGETQYF
TRBV30	TRBJ2-2	CANRAGVNTGELFF
TRBV2	TRBJ2-1	CASSADSFLYNEQFF
TRBV7-9	TRBJ2-5	CASSPPMETQYF
TRBV29-1	TRBJ2-1	CSVEGSGGLGYNEQFF
TRBV29-1	TRBJ2-1	CSVDRTSGYNEQFF
TRBV20-1	TRBJ2-1	CSARGTGGYEQFF
TRBV4-3	TRBJ2-7	CASSQDGADSYEQYF
TRBV12-3/TRBV12-4	TRBJ2-3	CASKPGRLGTDTQYF
TRBV2	TRBJ2-1	CASSEGGVGRTDEQFF
TRBV6-6	TRBJ2-4	CASRNGDIQYF
TRBV28	TRBJ2-5	CASKDEQETQYF
TRBV27	TRBJ2-5	CASSPTYQETQYF
TRBV7-2	TRBJ1-1	CASSLGGVNTEAFF
TRBV7-2	TRBJ2-7	CASSLVLAPSSYEQYF
TRBV4-3	TRBJ2-1	CASSQEYAWTINEQFF
TRBV6-1	TRBJ2-7	CASSRGTGSSYEQYF
TRBV7-2	TRBJ1-2	CASSTGQGAYGYTF
TRBV5-1	TRBJ2-7	CASSPLGRGNSYEQYF
TRBV19	TRBJ2-3	CASSIYGTDTQYF
TRBV19	TRBJ2-3	CASPLADTDTQYF
TRBV18	TRBJ2-7	CASSQGVGAGAFYEQYF
TRBV21-1	TRBJ2-1	CASSKGLPLTDEQFF
TRBV4-3	TRBJ2-7	CASSQDVNSYEQYF
TRBV5-1	TRBJ2-4	CASSLAGTGDIQYF
TRBV5-5	TRBJ2-1	CASVSRGRQEVYEQFF
TRBV7-2	TRBJ2-7	CASSPDRNYEQYF
TRBV7-9	TRBJ2-3	CASSSTESGGTQYF
TRBV6-2/TRBV6-3	TRBJ2-7	CATETGDSYEQYF
TRBV23-1	TRBJ2-3	CASSPTGETCTDTQYF
TRBV18	TRBJ2-3	CASSRDYYDTQYF
TRBV9	TRBJ1-2	CASTRKMGGLGYTF
TRBV5-1	TRBJ1-1	CASSWGQGGTEAFF
TRBV12-3/TRBV12-4	TRBJ2-7	CASSFGGTEQYF
TRBV20-1	TRBJ2-1	CSATGINEQFF
TRBV5-4	TRBJ2-3	CASSPSLDTQYF
TRBV29-1	TRBJ2-7	CSAGTGVYEQYF
TRBV9	TRBJ2-7	CASSIQEEREPYEQYF
TRBV19	TRBJ2-1	CASTYRAANNEQFF
TRBV20-1	TRBJ1-5	CSARNRGGSNQPQHF
TRBV5-8	TRBJ2-7	CASSFKIQGAEQYF
TRBV7-2	TRBJ1-2	CASSPLTGGSYGYTF